This T cell receptor beta chain appears in the sequencing data of a study of cytomegalovirus exposure and HLA in healthy donors. V was trimmed by 8 bases and J by 6 bases, leaving 17 bases between them. Per the germline V gene, CDR1 is MDHEN and CDR2 is SYDVKM. This CDR3 region has 14 residues. The PCR was carried out with 60 Vbeta primers and 13 Jbeta primers. Original data processing: A later analysis tallied about 80 million unique TCR beta chains, around 11 million of them shared. Assay used: immunoSEQ multiplex PCR; TCRdb lists only in-frame clones, some missing. The V and J calls and the clone size are those of that table, but D and trimming were determined from the DNA. The table has over 85,000 clones, approximately 80% seen once.

Sequenced material: PBMCs. The genes are TRBV28 and TRBJ2-1; D ambiguous. The TCR comes from a female donor in good health and CMV-seronegative. For the CDR3, the DNA is TGTGCCAGCTGGAACGTGGGCACCTCCAATGAGCAGTTCTTC. Translated, it gives CASWNVGTSNEQFF.